Listed here is a single T cell receptor beta chain. What it recognizes is unknown. The sample belongs to a study of radiation and T cells in renal cell carcinoma. General study findings and limits: Top tumor clonotypes rose in blood 2 weeks post-radiation, then contracted.

CDR3 size: 15 residues. Germline lookup yields CDR1 SGHDT and CDR2 YYEEEE. Trimming removed 2 bases at V and 0 bases at J, with 11 bases between. Profiled with immunoSEQ multiplex PCR; TCRdb holds only in-frame clones, not every one. The profile shows over 120,000 clones, 80% to 90% of them singletons. Noted time point: blood 4 weeks post-SBRT, at nephrectomy. The treatment denotes: 15 Gy SBRT to primary tumor, nephrectomy 4 weeks later. The specimen was blood, collected from a patient whose treatment included radiotherapy and nephrectomy. The TCR originated in a woman aged 45 to 65 with renal cell carcinoma. The V gene is TRBV5-6, the J gene TRBJ1-2; perhaps TRBD1 as D (5 bases). The CDR3 here is CASSFARGTNYGYTF. For the CDR3, the DNA is TGTGCCAGCAGCTTCGCTCGGGGGACTAACTATGGCTACACCTTC. The full variable domain, completed using reference TRBV5-6 and TRBJ1-2, is DAGVTQSPTHLIKTRGQQVTLRCSPKSGHDTVSWYQQALGQGPQFIFQYYEEEERQRGNFPDRFSGHQFPNYSSELNVNALLLGDSALYLCASSFARGTNYGYTFGSGTRLTVV.